Listed here are 4 T cell receptor beta chains from one sample, sequenced in a study of identical twins. From the 5' RACE reads, TCRdb called clonotypes with MiXCR, one entry per CDR3 protein. The table lists about 920,000 distinct CDR3 sequences, around an eighth of them singletons. This sample also appeared in a second study, on yellow fever vaccine responses in identical twins.

What was sequenced was PBMCs. These receptor sequences come from a young woman in good health.

The table lists this clonotype with a count of one. One junction end does not reproduce the germline sequence, and a read error may be involved. J is TRBJ1-2 and V is TRBV5-1; weak D call: TRBD1 (6 bases). Germline assignment: CDR1 SGHRS and CDR2 YFSETQ. CDR3 length: 13 residues. The CDR3 DNA follows: TGCGCCAGCAACTCGGGGGGGGGCTATGGCTGCACCTTC. It specifies CASNSGGGYGCTF.

This rearrangement joins TRBV2 to TRBJ2-3; maybe TRBD1 (6 bases). Between the trimmed V and J ends, which lost 6 bases and 0 bases, there was a span of 16 bases. CDR1 and CDR2 from the germline V gene are SNHLY and FYNNEI. This CDR3 spans 16 amino acids. DNA of the CDR3: TGTGCCAGCAGCGGACAGCGATTAACTAGCACAGATACGCAGTATTTT. This encodes CASSGQRLTSTDTQYF. Combining the CDR3 with reference TRBV2 and TRBJ2-3 gives the whole variable domain EPEVTQTPSHQVTQMGQEVILRCVPISNHLYFYWYRQILGQKVEFLVSFYNNEISEKSEIFDDQFSVERPDGSNFTLKIRSTKLEDSAMYFCASSGQRLTSTDTQYFGPGTRLTVL.

V is TRBV28 and J is TRBJ2-1, with TRBD1 matching 7 bases. Germline CDR1 MDHEN, CDR2 SYDVKM. With V trimmed by 1 base and J by 2 bases, 11 bases remained unmatched. The CDR3 contains 18 residues. The CDR3 protein is CASSLSLDGTEAYNEQFF. CDR3 in DNA: TGTGCCAGCAGTTTATCCCTCGACGGGACAGAAGCCTACAATGAGCAGTTCTTC.

The chain has TRBV2 and TRBJ1-5; 10 bases match TRBD1. The CDR3 is 16 amino acids. Germline lookup yields CDR1 SNHLY and CDR2 FYNNEI. J lost 1 base, V lost 4 bases, and 4 bases had no gene match. CDR3 sequence: CASSGGDRGSNQPQHF. CDR3 nucleotide sequence: TGTGCCAGCAGTGGGGGGGACAGGGGCAGCAATCAGCCCCAGCATTTT.